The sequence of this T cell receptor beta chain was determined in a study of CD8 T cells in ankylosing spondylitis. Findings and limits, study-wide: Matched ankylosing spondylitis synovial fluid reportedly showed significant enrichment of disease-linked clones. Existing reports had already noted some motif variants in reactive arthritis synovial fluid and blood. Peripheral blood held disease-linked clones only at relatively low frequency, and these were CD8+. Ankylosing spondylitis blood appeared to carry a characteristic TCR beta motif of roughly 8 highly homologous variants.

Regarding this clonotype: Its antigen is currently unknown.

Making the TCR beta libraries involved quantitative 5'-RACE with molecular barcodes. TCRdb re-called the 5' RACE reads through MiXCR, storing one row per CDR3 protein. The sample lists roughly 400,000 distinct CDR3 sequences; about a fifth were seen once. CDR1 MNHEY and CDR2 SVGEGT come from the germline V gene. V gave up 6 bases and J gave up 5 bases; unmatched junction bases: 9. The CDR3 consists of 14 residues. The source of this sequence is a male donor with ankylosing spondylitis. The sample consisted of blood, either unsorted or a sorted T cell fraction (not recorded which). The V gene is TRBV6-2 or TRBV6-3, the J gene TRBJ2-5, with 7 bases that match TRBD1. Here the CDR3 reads CASSQQGGGETQYF. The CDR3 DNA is TGTGCCAGCAGCCAACAAGGGGGCGGCGAGACCCAGTACTTC.